The 19 T cell receptor beta chains below all came from one sample that was sequenced in a study of vaccination and CD4 T cells after COVID-19. Antigens for these TCRs are unknown. As to treatment: approximately 10-day PBMC culture with coronavirus spike peptide pools or control peptides (ViraFEST assay). Sequencing of cultured CD4+ T cell DNA used the Oncomine TCR Beta short-read assay. TCRdb called the PCR reads again in MiXCR, with one record for every CDR3 protein. The sample lists fewer than 15,000 distinct CDR3 sequences, around 50% occurring once. Sequenced material: CD4+ T cells from blood, cultured in vitro. Every receptor here comes from a human donor who had recovered from COVID-19.

V and J are TRBV28 and TRBJ1-6, with TRBD1 matching over 8 bases. From germline, CDR1 is MDHEN and CDR2 SYDVKM. CDR3 length equals 14 residues. V shed 4 bases, J shed 6 bases, and the junction held 2 bases outside the gene matches. The CDR3 sequence is CASSYRGGNSPLHF. CDR3 bases: TGTGCCAGCAGTTACAGGGGGGGTAATTCACCCCTCCACTTT.

The J gene is TRBJ1-2, the V gene TRBV28; 7 bases are shared with TRBD1. V shed 9 bases, J shed 7 bases, and the junction held 11 bases outside the gene matches. This CDR3 has 13 residues. From germline, CDR1 is MDHEN and CDR2 SYDVKM. The CDR3 DNA reads TGTGCCAGGAGCAGGGAGAGGGACAGTGGCTACACCTTC. Translated, it gives CARSRERDSGYTF.

The chain employs TRBV20-1 and TRBJ1-1; D unclear. V was cut by 5 bases and J by 8 bases, with 6 bases left in between. The CDR3 contains 9 residues. Germline V gene data show CDR1 as DFQATT and CDR2 as SNEGSKA (reference sequence). In DNA form, the CDR3 reads TGCAGTGCTTCGAACGAAGCTTTCTTT. Residues: CSASNEAFF.

This clonotype was counted only a few times. The chain employs TRBV10-3 and TRBJ2-2; D possibly corresponds to TRBD2 (5 bases). The V end was cut by 0 bases, the J end by 8 bases, with 7 bases between. This CDR3 contains 13 residues. Germline CDR1 and CDR2: ENHRY and SYGVKD. In DNA, the CDR3 is TGTGCCATCAGTGAGTCGGAGGCTGGGGAGCTGTTTTTT. This codes for CAISESEAGELFF.

V and J are TRBV5-1 and TRBJ2-7, with 10 bases lining up with TRBD1. The junction had 12 bases not matched to a gene; V was cut back by 6 bases and J by 3 bases. Germline loops: CDR1 SGHRS, CDR2 YFSETQ. This CDR3 region has 16 residues. The CDR3 nucleotides read TGCGCCAGCAAAGCAAGCGCGGGACAGGGGTTCTACGAGCAGTACTTC. Translation: CASKASAGQGFYEQYF.

This clonotype was detected a few times. The J gene is TRBJ1-5, the V gene TRBV28; D may be TRBD1 (6 bases). Germline CDR1 MDHEN, CDR2 SYDVKM. The CDR3 has 15 amino acids. Trimming removed 6 bases from V and 7 bases from J, with 19 bases in between. As DNA, the CDR3 is TGTGCCAGCAGCCCGCCATCGGGACAAGGGCAGCCCCAGCATTTT. Translating it yields CASSPPSGQGQPQHF.

The chain joins TRBV6-2 or TRBV6-3 to TRBJ1-2; D is ambiguous. The germline V and J ends were trimmed by 5 bases and 0 bases, with 16 bases remaining between them. CDR1 MNHEY and CDR2 SVGEGT come from the germline V gene. CDR3 length equals 16 residues. As DNA, the CDR3 is TGTGCCAGCAGTAAGACCGAACTTCCCCCTAACTATGGCTACACCTTC. Residues: CASSKTELPPNYGYTF.

This rearrangement joins TRBV20-1 to TRBJ1-6, with 8 bases matching TRBD1. Germline-derived CDR1 and CDR2 are DFQATT and SNEGSKA (reference sequence). This CDR3 is built from 14 residues. This CDR3 reads CTVGQEAYNSPLHF. CDR3 nucleotide sequence: TGCACTGTGGGACAGGAGGCCTATAATTCACCCCTCCACTTT.

The CDR3 loop reads CASSRGAGAGIQYF. The CDR3 DNA reads as TGTGCCAGCAGCCGGGGAGCGGGAGCCGGCATTCAGTACTTC. The V and J genes are TRBV7-2 and TRBJ2-4; 8 positions match TRBD2. Unmatched junction bases numbered 9, after V lost 5 bases and J lost 9 bases. CDR1 is SGHTA, CDR2 FQGNSA, per germline. The CDR3 loop spans 14 amino acids.

This sequence joins TRBV28 and TRBJ1-2, with 7 positions matching TRBD1. Germline V gene data show CDR1 as MDHEN and CDR2 as SYDVKM. CDR3 size: 14 residues. V was clipped by 4 bases and J by 3 bases; unmatched bases: 5. The CDR3 here is CASSSKQGYYGYTF. The CDR3 DNA reads TGTGCCAGCAGTTCAAAACAGGGGTACTATGGCTACACCTTC.

A few counts support this clonotype. The V call is TRBV6-1, the J call TRBJ1-2, with D possibly matching TRBD1 (6 bases). With 7 bases removed from V and 5 bases from J, the gap between germline ends came to 17 bases. CDR1 is MNHNS, CDR2 SASEGT, per germline. CDR3 size: 14 residues. The CDR3 coding sequence is TGTGCCAGCAAGGGGACATCCCGGGGGTATGGCTACACCTTC. It specifies CASKGTSRGYGYTF.

This chain connects TRBV28 to TRBJ2-7, with TRBD1 matching 7 bases. Germline assignment: CDR1 MDHEN and CDR2 SYDVKM. The CDR3 is 15 residues long. The ends lost 5 bases at V and 0 bases at J; junction bases unmatched: 7. The DNA of the CDR3 is TGTGCCAGCAGTCCAGGGACAGTGAGCTCCTACGAGCAGTACTTC. Translating gives CASSPGTVSSYEQYF.

The chain employs TRBV7-9 and TRBJ1-2, with D possibly being TRBD1 (5 bases). Germline assignment: CDR1 SEHNR and CDR2 FQNEAQ (reference sequence). V was trimmed by 0 bases and J by 3 bases, leaving 8 bases between them. The CDR3 is made up of 14 amino acids. The CDR3 spells CASSLAGRDYGYTF. The DNA of the CDR3 is TGTGCCAGCAGCTTAGCGGGCAGGGACTATGGCTACACCTTC.

The chain is built from TRBV28 and TRBJ1-6; TRBD1 agrees at 11 bases. V shed 6 bases and J 7 bases; nucleotides not matched to a gene: 5. Germline assignment: CDR1 MDHEN and CDR2 SYDVKM. The CDR3 totals 15 residues. CDR3 amino acids: CASSRGTGGNSPLHF. The DNA of the CDR3 is TGTGCCAGCAGCCGCGGGACAGGGGGAAATTCACCCCTCCACTTT.

This clonotype has more than one count but fewer than ten. V is TRBV11-3 and J is TRBJ2-7; TRBD1 aligns across 8 bases. Germline-derived CDR1 and CDR2 are SGHNT and YENEEA. V lost 3 bases to trimming and J lost 6 bases; unmatched junction nucleotides: 10. The CDR3 consists of 15 residues. The CDR3 here is CASSLQTDREREQYF. Here the CDR3 DNA reads TGTGCCAGCAGCTTGCAGACGGACAGGGAGCGCGAGCAGTACTTC.

The chain combines TRBV20-1 with TRBJ1-5; weak D call: TRBD1 (5 bases). The CDR3 covers 14 residues. Germline V CDR1 and CDR2: DFQATT, SNEGSKA (reference sequence). Trimming removed 5 bases at V and 3 bases at J, with 14 bases between. The CDR3 DNA sequence: TGCAGTGCTGGGGCCCAGAGATACAATCAGCCCCAGCATTTT. Its translation is CSAGAQRYNQPQHF.

The chain carries TRBV12-3 or TRBV12-4 and TRBJ1-2, with D uncertain. V was shortened by 5 bases and J by 1 base, with 14 bases between the two germline ends. The CDR3 runs to 15 residues. Here the CDR3 reads CASSVGRWDNYGYTF. The CDR3 DNA follows: TGTGCCAGCAGTGTGGGCCGCTGGGATAACTATGGCTACACCTTC.

The V gene is TRBV18, the J gene TRBJ2-1; TRBD2 agrees at 11 bases. Germline CDR1 KGHSH, CDR2 LQKENI. V was clipped by 6 bases and J by 3 bases; unmatched bases: 4. The length of the CDR3 is 15 residues. The CDR3 spells CASSKGLADYNEQFF. CDR3 sequence (DNA): TGTGCCAGCTCCAAGGGACTAGCGGACTACAATGAGCAGTTCTTC.

By sample fraction, this clonotype is medium-sized. The CDR3 nucleotides are TGTGCCAGCAGTTACCTGCTAGCGGGGAGACAATACGAGCAGTACTTC. It yields the protein CASSYLLAGRQYEQYF. The rearrangement joins TRBV6-5 to TRBJ2-7, with 9 bases that match TRBD2. Germline V CDR1 and CDR2: MNHEY, SVGAGI. This CDR3 has 16 amino acids. With 2 bases clipped from V and 4 bases from J, the junction kept 9 bases outside the gene matches.